There are many counts of the clone carrying this T cell receptor (beta chain). This specimen belongs to a study of neurological immune-mediated disorders. The time point denotes: longitudinal time-point 1 (baseline). The CDR3 sequence is 11 residues long. The V end was cut by 3 bases, the J end by 10 bases, with 8 bases between. Sequencing runs each yielded over 170 million TCR-beta sequences from 15-18 subjects. TCRdb re-analysed the 5' RACE reads in MiXCR, keeping a single row per CDR3 protein. The sample lists approximately 70,000 distinct CDR3 sequences; around 9.6% were seen once. The chain joins TRBV12-3 or TRBV12-4 to TRBJ2-3; perhaps TRBD2 as D (5 bases). The clonotype originates from a man aged 25 to 40 in good health. The sequencing sample was made of PBMCs. CDR3 in amino acids: CASSLAAAQYF. DNA of the CDR3: TGTGCCAGCAGTTTGGCAGCGGCGCAGTATTTT.